This T cell receptor beta chain derives from a study of blood T cell repertoires in COVID-19 (dated by TCRdb to 2018 to 2021). Context from the whole study: The collaborator samples originated in the United States, Italy and Spain and spanned the acute and convalescent phases of COVID-19. The prospective study material was composed of cDNA or gDNA derived from T cells, B-cell-depleted T cells, or PBMCs. The repertoires were released in a freely available public database intended as a resource for research on the immune response to SARS-CoV-2. Where available, HLA class I and class II types were obtained from metadata supplied by the sample provider rather than from assay-based typing. The samples were drawn from two sources: the first 160 participants of the ongoing ImmuneRACE study, and fewer than 1,500 subjects contributed by 6 global collaborators. The sample metadata nearly always contained a de-identified subject ID, COVID-19 status, age in years and sex. The dataset comprised deeply sampled blood TCRbeta repertoires from subjects exposed to, actively infected with, or recovered from COVID-19.

Of note for this clone: The antigen it recognizes is unknown. Base qualities are not provided; no much larger clone lies one nucleotide away.

From a lookup of the germline V gene (reference sequence), CDR1 and CDR2 are SEHNR and FQNEAQ. The CDR3 spans 18 residues, from the cysteine through the phenylalanine. The sequence is cut down to CDR3 DNA, 54 bases in frame from base 1. Compared with germline, V lacks 5 bases and J lacks 1 base; bases without a gene match: 14. One collaborating source in Seattle enrolled patients while the patients were actively infected and followed the patients over time throughout the course of disease. Whole blood was collected in K2EDTA tubes by collaborating institutions according to the institutions' own protocols. For TCRbeta analysis, collaborators shipped samples as frozen whole blood, isolated PBMCs, or DNA extracted from either of those sample types. Study-wide conclusions, independent of this receptor: The quantity of clinical and demographic metadata differed by source and by participant and was supplied without curation.

TCRbeta CDR3 regions were amplified from genomic DNA using the immunoSEQ Assay, a bias-controlled multiplex PCR. The authors' analysis ran thus. The number of nucleated cells in each sample was estimated by amplification of reference gene primers within the assay. To quantify the absolute abundance of each unique TCRbeta CDR3 rearrangement, sequence reads were collapsed and filtered. Productive Simpson clonality was computed per sample as the square root of Simpson's diversity index over productive rearrangements. TCRdb provides this immuneACCESS table in a form limited to in-frame rearrangements. Some clones are lacking; in checked studies, under half of them reflect an unresolved V gene, and why the rest are absent is not known. D and trimming were read from the DNA, whereas the V and J calls and clone size are those reported in that table. This sample lists about 370,000 clones; about 90% were detected once. Jointly, the top ten make up roughly a tenth of the sample.

The TCR was taken from a woman younger than 45 with COVID-19, enrolled during active disease. The sample comprised peripheral blood. The chain is encoded by TRBV7-9 joined to TRBJ2-5; the junction holds 9 bases that match TRBD2. CDR3 protein: CASSPRRASAGGQETQYF. The DNA sequence is as follows: TGTGCCAGCAGCCCACGCCGGGCTTCAGCGGGAGGCCAAGAGACCCAGTACTTC.